What follows are 29 T cell receptor beta chains derived from one specimen sequenced in a study of graft-versus-host responses after intestinal transplantation (dated by TCRdb to about 2021). The library was obtained by the immunoSEQ multiplex PCR assay. TCRdb re-hosts the immuneACCESS table, in-frame sequences only. Its copies lack some clones; in the studies checked, an unresolved V gene accounts for under half of them, and the cause for the rest is not known. The sample contains more than 95,000 clones, about 90% of them found a single time. About 0.9% of the sample belongs to the ten largest clones. No antigens are known for them. The meaning of the sample's time point label: cells obtained before transplantation from donor or recipient. The sequencing here drew on unstimulated CD4+ T cells sorted from spleen or lymph node cells, taken before intestinal transplant. The receptors shown here come from a human donor who received an intestinal transplant.

The V and J genes are TRBV27 and TRBJ1-5; a possible D gene is TRBD1 (5 bases). CDR1 is MNHEY and CDR2 is SMNVEV in the germline V gene (reference sequence). This CDR3 comprises 16 residues. V lost 0 bases to trimming and J lost 8 bases, with 17 bases between them. Here the CDR3 reads CASSLSATVPGEPQHF. The CDR3 DNA sequence: TGTGCCAGCAGTTTATCAGCGACAGTCCCCGGGGAGCCCCAGCATTTT.

This clone was observed a few times. The V gene is TRBV13, the J gene TRBJ2-7; 13 bases are a match to TRBD2. This CDR3 is built from 15 residues. The trim removed 5 bases at V and 2 bases at J, leaving 3 bases unmatched. Germline V lookup: CDR1 PRHDT, CDR2 FYEKMQ (reference sequence). The CDR3 coding sequence is TGTGCCAGCAGCCCACTAGCGGGAGGGACCTACGAGCAGTACTTC. Protein product: CASSPLAGGTYEQYF.

This chain uses TRBV2 with TRBJ1-6; D unclear. The CDR3 runs 15 residues. V was trimmed by 8 bases and J by 7 bases, leaving 18 bases between them. Germline CDR1 reads SNHLY; CDR2 reads FYNNEI. DNA of the CDR3: TGTGCCAGCTCGGAGAGGGCAGTAGACAATTCACCCCTCCACTTT. This codes for CASSERAVDNSPLHF.

This chain links TRBV23-1 with TRBJ2-7, with 7 bases matching TRBD1. Being an ORF, TRBV23-1 has a function that is uncertain. Trimming took 5 bases from V and 2 from J; bases not matched to a gene: 6. This CDR3 is built from 14 residues. CDR3 DNA sequence: TGCGCCAGCAGTAGGGACAGAGAGGCCTACGAGCAGTACTTC. Encoded protein: CASSRDREAYEQYF.

The chain employs TRBV5-1 and TRBJ2-5, with D hard to call. This CDR3 contains 14 residues. CDR1 SGHRS and CDR2 YFSETQ come from the germline V gene. The V and J ends lost 3 bases and 4 bases respectively, with 13 bases between them. The CDR3 DNA sequence: TGCGCCAGCAGCTCTGGGAACTCTACAGAGACCCAGTACTTC. It encodes CASSSGNSTETQYF.

This rearrangement joins TRBV7-9 to TRBJ2-2; 8 bases agree with TRBD2. The V gene's germline CDR1 is SEHNR and CDR2 FQNEAQ (reference sequence). V gave up 5 bases and J gave up 4 bases; unmatched junction bases: 9. This CDR3 has 16 residues. The CDR3 is CASSGRFSGTTGELFF. CDR3 DNA sequence: TGTGCCAGCAGCGGCCGATTTAGCGGGACCACCGGGGAGCTGTTTTTT. The variable domain in full, with the rest retrieved from reference TRBV7-9 and TRBJ2-2, is DTGVSQNPRHKITKRGQNVTFRCDPISEHNRLYWYRQTLGQGPEFLTYFQNEAQLEKSRLLSDRFSAERPKGSFSTLEIQRTEQGDSAMYLCASSGRFSGTTGELFFGEGSRLTVL.

The gene calls are TRBV7-6 and TRBJ1-5; 8 nucleotides agree with TRBD1. The germline CDR1 and CDR2 sequences are SGHVS and FNYEAQ. The CDR3 extends over 15 amino acids. V shed 5 bases and J 4 bases; nucleotides not matched to a gene: 7. The CDR3 is CASSQGQGSNQPQHF. The CDR3 DNA follows: TGTGCCAGCAGCCAAGGACAGGGTTCGAATCAGCCCCAGCATTTT.

The chain is built from TRBV5-1 and TRBJ2-3, with a weak D call TRBD1 (5 bases). CDR1 is SGHRS, CDR2 YFSETQ, per germline. This CDR3 is built from 16 residues. The V and J ends lost 3 bases and 1 base respectively, with 15 bases between them. CDR3 sequence (DNA): TGCGCCAGCAGCTCCGAGACAGTCCCCCGCACAGATACGCAGTATTTT. Translated, it gives CASSSETVPRTDTQYF. The full variable domain, rest sourced from reference TRBV5-1 and TRBJ2-3, is KAGVTQTPRYLIKTRGQQVTLSCSPISGHRSVSWYQQTPGQGLQFLFEYFSETQRNKGNFPGRFSGRQFSNSRSEMNVSTLELGDSALYLCASSSETVPRTDTQYFGPGTRLTVL.

V and J are TRBV6-5 and TRBJ2-7; D is unclear. Germline loops: CDR1 MNHEY, CDR2 SVGAGI. Deletions cut 6 bases from V and 0 bases from J, with 12 bases between. This CDR3 contains 14 residues. The CDR3 sequence is CASRPTGSSYEQYF. CDR3 sequence (DNA): TGTGCCAGCAGGCCGACTGGAAGCTCCTACGAGCAGTACTTC.

The rearrangement links TRBV4-1 to TRBJ2-1, with 12 bases that match TRBD2. Germline trimming cut 0 bases from V and 15 bases from J; bases unmatched to any gene: 3. The CDR3 spans 13 residues. Germline loops: CDR1 MGHRA, CDR2 YSYEKL. CDR3: CASSQDRGLAGFF. Here the CDR3 DNA reads TGCGCCAGCAGCCAAGATCGGGGACTAGCGGGGTTCTTC.

The sample holds a few counts of this clone. V and J are TRBV10-3 and TRBJ2-2; D not certain. This CDR3 is built from 15 residues. With 2 bases removed from V and 0 bases from J, the gap between germline ends came to 7 bases. Germline CDR1 and CDR2: ENHRY and SYGVKD. Here the CDR3 reads CAISETPTNTGELFF. In DNA, the CDR3 is TGTGCCATCAGTGAGACCCCCACGAACACCGGGGAGCTGTTTTTT.

The chain links TRBV7-2 to TRBJ1-5; D gene uncertain. Germline loops: CDR1 SGHTA, CDR2 FQGNSA. Trimming pared 4 bases from V and 7 bases from J, leaving 11 bases between. This CDR3 has 13 residues. The CDR3: CASSSTQSQPQHF. CDR3 sequence (DNA): TGTGCCAGCAGCTCCACACAGTCACAGCCCCAGCATTTT. Together with reference TRBV7-2 and TRBJ1-5, the CDR3 gives the full variable domain: GAGVSQSPSNKVTEKGKDVELRCDPISGHTALYWYRQSLGQGLEFLIYFQGNSAPDKSGLPSDRFSAERTGGSVSTLTIQRTQQEDSAVYLCASSSTQSQPQHFGDGTRLSIL.

The rearrangement joins TRBV6-1 to TRBJ2-6; D remains ambiguous. Germline values: CDR1 MNHNS, CDR2 SASEGT. The ends were cut back, 6 bases at V and 0 bases at J, with 9 bases in the middle. The CDR3 totals 15 residues. CDR3 loop: CASRLRYSGANVLTF. The DNA of the CDR3 is TGTGCCAGCAGACTCAGGTACTCTGGGGCCAACGTCCTGACTTTC.

The rearrangement joins TRBV18 to TRBJ2-3; TRBD2 agrees at 12 bases. Germline lookup yields CDR1 KGHSH and CDR2 LQKENI. This CDR3 has 17 residues. V lost 5 bases to trimming and J lost 4 bases; unmatched junction nucleotides: 10. This chain's CDR3 is CASSEDQTSGRSDTQYF. DNA of the CDR3: TGTGCCAGCTCAGAAGACCAGACTAGCGGGAGATCAGATACGCAGTATTTT.

The rearrangement joins TRBV19 to TRBJ2-7; 10 bases fit TRBD1. The junction had 0 bases not matched to a gene; V was cut back by 6 bases and J by 1 base. This CDR3 is built from 13 residues. CDR1 is LNHDA and CDR2 is SQIVND in the germline V gene (reference sequence). The CDR3 DNA is TGTGCCAGTAGGGACAGGGGGTCCTACGAGCAGTACTTC. Residues: CASRDRGSYEQYF.

This clone was found once. The rearrangement joins TRBV19 to TRBJ1-2; D unclear. CDR3 size: 17 residues. The V and J ends lost 5 bases and 0 bases respectively, with 19 bases between them. The V gene's germline CDR1 is LNHDA and CDR2 SQIVND (reference sequence). DNA for the CDR3: TGTGCCAGTAGTCATATATTCCCCGGACGGTCTAACTATGGCTACACCTTC. Translating gives CASSHIFPGRSNYGYTF.

This clone appeared a single time. J is TRBJ2-7 and V is TRBV2; 7 positions match TRBD1. V was clipped by 3 bases and J by 0 bases; unmatched bases: 5. There are 15 residues in the CDR3. In germline, CDR1 is SNHLY, CDR2 FYNNEI. This CDR3 is CASSDRDRNSYEQYF. In DNA, the CDR3 is TGTGCCAGCAGTGATCGGGACAGAAACTCCTACGAGCAGTACTTC.

The chain carries TRBV6-5 and TRBJ1-1; D not resolved. Trimming took 1 base from V and 4 from J, leaving 13 bases between them. CDR3 length equals 15 residues. Germline V CDR1 and CDR2: MNHEY, SVGAGI. The CDR3 coding sequence is TGTGCCAGCAGTTACTGGGCAGGTTTATCCACTGAAGCTTTCTTT. This sequence encodes CASSYWAGLSTEAFF.

This chain connects TRBV19 to TRBJ2-5; perhaps TRBD1 as D (6 bases). The CDR3 contains 13 residues. Looked up from germline, CDR1 is LNHDA and CDR2 is SQIVND (reference sequence). Trimming took 4 bases from V and 5 from J, leaving 11 bases between them. CDR3 residues: CASSTTGSETQYF. CDR3 coding DNA: TGTGCCAGTAGTACAACAGGGTCGGAGACCCAGTACTTC.

The J gene is TRBJ1-4, the V gene TRBV27, with D hard to call. V was shortened by 6 bases and J by 0 bases, with 11 bases between the two germline ends. The CDR3 is 15 amino acids. Per the germline V gene, CDR1 is MNHEY and CDR2 is SMNVEV (reference sequence). The CDR3 DNA reads as TGTGCCAGCAGCTCCTTGAGCGCAACTAATGAAAAACTGTTTTTT. It is translated as CASSSLSATNEKLFF.

The chain joins TRBV28 to TRBJ2-7; D is undetermined. Between the trimmed V and J ends, which lost 5 bases and 0 bases, there was a span of 8 bases. Per germline, CDR1 MDHEN and CDR2 SYDVKM. The CDR3 is 13 residues long. The DNA for the CDR3 is TGTGCCAGCAGTAGACTCAGCTCCTACGAGCAGTACTTC. It yields the protein CASSRLSSYEQYF.

The chain is built from TRBV10-3 and TRBJ1-6, with D unresolved. The germline V gene has CDR1 ENHRY and CDR2 SYGVKD. This CDR3 region has 13 residues. Trimming took off 3 bases at V and 4 bases at J, with 4 bases between the two ends. The DNA of the CDR3 is TGTGCCATCAGTGAAGTGTATAATTCACCCCTCCACTTT. Protein: CAISEVYNSPLHF.

The chain uses TRBV5-1 and TRBJ1-4, with D perhaps TRBD1 (6 bases). Per the germline V gene, CDR1 is SGHRS and CDR2 is YFSETQ. The CDR3 runs to 15 residues. V was clipped by 0 bases and J by 7 bases, with 13 bases between them. This CDR3 reads CASSLGRGGGEKLFF. The CDR3 DNA reads as TGCGCCAGCAGCTTGGGGCGCGGGGGCGGTGAAAAACTGTTTTTT.

This chain uses TRBV5-5 with TRBJ2-2, with D uncertain. Germline V lookup: CDR1 SGHKS, CDR2 YYEKEE (reference sequence). V lost 4 bases, J lost 5 bases, and 9 bases lay in between. There are 13 residues in the CDR3. CDR3 amino acids: CASSPVQTGELFF. The CDR3 DNA reads as TGTGCCAGCAGCCCGGTCCAGACCGGGGAGCTGTTTTTT.

This clone was seen a single time. The J gene is TRBJ2-4, the V gene TRBV15; D gene ambiguous. Germline assignment: CDR1 LNHNV and CDR2 YYDKDF (reference sequence). The CDR3 totals 13 residues. Deletions cut 1 base from V and 9 bases from J, with 10 bases between. The CDR3 sequence is CATSRVGSGIQYF. In nucleotides, the CDR3 is TGTGCCACCAGCAGAGTCGGGTCCGGCATTCAGTACTTC.

This chain connects TRBV5-1 to TRBJ2-3; TRBD2 matches 7 bases. The V gene end was trimmed by 0 bases and the J gene end by 3 bases; junction bases not matched to a gene: 4. The CDR3 has 15 residues. CDR1 SGHRS and CDR2 YFSETQ come from the germline V gene. CDR3 nucleotides: TGCGCCAGCAGCTTGGCGGGAGGTTGGACAGATACGCAGTATTTT. Translation: CASSLAGGWTDTQYF.

This rearrangement joins TRBV10-1 to TRBJ1-4; 9 nucleotides match TRBD1. Germline-derived CDR1 and CDR2 are WNHNN and SYGVQD (reference sequence). V was clipped by 8 bases and J by 6 bases; unmatched bases: 4. This CDR3 has 13 residues. The CDR3 nucleotides are TGCGCCAGCCAACGGGACAGGGATGAAAAACTGTTTTTT. Residues: CASQRDRDEKLFF.

This rearrangement joins TRBV18 to TRBJ2-7; 11 bases are a match to TRBD1. The CDR3 is 13 residues long. CDR1 and CDR2 (germline): KGHSH, LQKENI. With 6 bases clipped from V and 5 bases from J, the junction kept 3 bases outside the gene matches. Here the CDR3 DNA reads TGTGCCAGCTCGCCGGGACAGGGGGACGAGCAGTACTTC. The encoded protein is CASSPGQGDEQYF.

CDR3 loop: CASSLESGGAGDTQYF. CDR3 nucleotide sequence: TGCGCCAGCAGCTTGGAGAGCGGGGGGGCGGGAGATACGCAGTATTTT. The V call is TRBV5-1, the J call TRBJ2-3, with TRBD2 identical over 10 bases. After removal of 0 bases from V and 5 bases from J, the junction contained 6 bases not matched to a gene. The CDR3 is 16 residues long. Germline CDR1 reads SGHRS; CDR2 reads YFSETQ.